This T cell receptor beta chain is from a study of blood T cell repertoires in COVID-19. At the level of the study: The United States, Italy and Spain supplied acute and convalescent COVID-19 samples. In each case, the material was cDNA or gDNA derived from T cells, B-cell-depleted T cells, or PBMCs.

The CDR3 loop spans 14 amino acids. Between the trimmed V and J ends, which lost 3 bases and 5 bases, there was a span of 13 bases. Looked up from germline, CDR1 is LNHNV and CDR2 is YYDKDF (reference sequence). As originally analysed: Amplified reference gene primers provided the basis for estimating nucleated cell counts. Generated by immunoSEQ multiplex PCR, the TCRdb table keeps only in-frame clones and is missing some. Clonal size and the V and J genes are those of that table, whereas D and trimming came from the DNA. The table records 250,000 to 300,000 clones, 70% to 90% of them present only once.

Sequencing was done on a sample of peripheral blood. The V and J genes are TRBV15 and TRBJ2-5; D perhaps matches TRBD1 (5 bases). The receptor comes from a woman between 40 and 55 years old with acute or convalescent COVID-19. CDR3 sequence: CATSRAGHLETQYF. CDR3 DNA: TGTGCCACCAGCAGGGCTGGACACCTGGAGACCCAGTACTTC. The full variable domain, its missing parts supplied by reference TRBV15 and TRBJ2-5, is DAMVIQNPRYQVTQFGKPVTLSCSQTLNHNVMYWYQQKSSQAPKLLFHYYDKDFNNEADTPDNFQSRRPNTSFCFLDIRSPGLGDTAMYLCATSRAGHLETQYFGPGTRLLVL.